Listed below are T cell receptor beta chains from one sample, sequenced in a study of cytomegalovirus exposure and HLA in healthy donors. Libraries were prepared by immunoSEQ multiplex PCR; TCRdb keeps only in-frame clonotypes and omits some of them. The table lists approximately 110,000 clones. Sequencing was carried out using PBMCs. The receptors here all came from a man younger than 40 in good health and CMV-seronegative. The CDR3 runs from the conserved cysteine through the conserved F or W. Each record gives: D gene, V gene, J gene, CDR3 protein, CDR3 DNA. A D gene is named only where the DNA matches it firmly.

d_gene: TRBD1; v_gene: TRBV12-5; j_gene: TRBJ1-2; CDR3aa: CASGLVRKGQTKDWGYTF; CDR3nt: TGTGCTAGTGGTTTGGTTAGGAAGGGACAGACTAAAGACTGGGGCTACACCTTC
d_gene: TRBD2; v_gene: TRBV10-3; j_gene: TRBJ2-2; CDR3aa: CAISDPSGSGIVATGELFF; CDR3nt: TGTGCCATCAGTGACCCCTCGGGTAGCGGGATAGTAGCAACCGGGGAGCTGTTTTTT
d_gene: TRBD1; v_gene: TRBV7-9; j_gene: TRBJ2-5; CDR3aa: CASSYQGAMETQYF; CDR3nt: TGTGCCAGCAGCTACCAGGGGGCCATGGAGACCCAGTACTTC
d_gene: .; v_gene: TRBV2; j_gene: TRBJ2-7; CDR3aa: CASNDLADEQYF; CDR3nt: TGTGCCAGCAATGATTTAGCAGACGAGCAGTACTTC
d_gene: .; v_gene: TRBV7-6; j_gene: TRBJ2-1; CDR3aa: CASSLEAGESYNEQFF; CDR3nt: TGTGCCAGCAGCTTAGAAGCAGGGGAATCCTACAATGAGCAGTTCTTC
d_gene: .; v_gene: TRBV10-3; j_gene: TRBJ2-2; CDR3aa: CAISPSETGELFF; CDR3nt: TGTGCCATCAGCCCTAGCGAGACCGGGGAGCTGTTTTTT
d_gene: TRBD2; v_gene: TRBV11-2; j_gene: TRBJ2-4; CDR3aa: CASGNSGRVNIQYF; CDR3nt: TGTGCCAGCGGGAATAGCGGGAGGGTAAACATTCAGTACTTC
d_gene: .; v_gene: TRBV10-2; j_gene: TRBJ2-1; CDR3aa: CASSTLSSEQFF; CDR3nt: TGCGCCAGCAGTACCCTATCATCCGAGCAGTTCTTC
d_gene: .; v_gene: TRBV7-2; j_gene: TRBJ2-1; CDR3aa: CASSLGTTNNEQFF; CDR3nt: TGTGCCAGCAGCTTAGGGACAACCAACAATGAGCAGTTCTTC
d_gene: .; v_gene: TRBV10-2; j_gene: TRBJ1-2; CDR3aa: CAVSPRDYGYTF; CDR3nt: TGCGCCGTATCACCGCGGGACTATGGCTACACCTTC
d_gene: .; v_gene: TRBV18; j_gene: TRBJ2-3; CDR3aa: CASSPGTGLRGSTDTQYF; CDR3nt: TGTGCCAGCTCACCCGGTACCGGTCTGCGGGGCAGCACAGATACGCAGTATTTT
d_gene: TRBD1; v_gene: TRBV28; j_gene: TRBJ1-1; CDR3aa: CASSSLPGQGLEAFF; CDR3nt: TGTGCCAGCAGTTCCCTTCCGGGACAGGGGTTAGAAGCTTTCTTT
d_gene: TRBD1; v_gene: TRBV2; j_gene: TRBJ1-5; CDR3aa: CASSDPQGGPQHF; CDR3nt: TGTGCCAGCAGTGACCCCCAGGGGGGACCCCAGCATTTT
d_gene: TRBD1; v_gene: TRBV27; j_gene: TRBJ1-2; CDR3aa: CASRLGQAVGYGYTF; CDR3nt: TGTGCCAGCAGGCTGGGACAGGCCGTCGGCTATGGCTACACCTTC
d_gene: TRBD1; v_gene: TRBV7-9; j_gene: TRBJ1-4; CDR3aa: CASSPIGQGASVDEKLFF; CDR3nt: TGTGCCAGCAGCCCGATTGGACAGGGGGCCTCGGTGGATGAAAAACTGTTTTTT
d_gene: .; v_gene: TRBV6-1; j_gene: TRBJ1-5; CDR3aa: CASSDPLSRVNQISNQPQHF; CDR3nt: TGTGCCAGCAGTGACCCATTGTCCAGGGTGAATCAAATCAGCAATCAGCCCCAGCATTTT
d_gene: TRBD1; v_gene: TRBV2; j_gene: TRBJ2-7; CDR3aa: CASIQDRGRYEQYF; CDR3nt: TGTGCCAGCATCCAGGACAGGGGGCGTTACGAGCAGTACTTC
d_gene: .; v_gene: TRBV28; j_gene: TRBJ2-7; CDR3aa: CASSLRGEQYF; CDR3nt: TGTGCCAGCAGTTTAAGAGGCGAGCAGTACTTC
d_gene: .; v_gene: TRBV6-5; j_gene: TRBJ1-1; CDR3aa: CASTSPGGGTEAFF; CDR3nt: TGTGCCAGCACCTCGCCCGGGGGTGGGACTGAAGCTTTCTTT
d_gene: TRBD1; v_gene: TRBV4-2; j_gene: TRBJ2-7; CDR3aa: CASSQEPGQGSYEQYF; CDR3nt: TGTGCCAGCAGCCAGGAACCGGGACAGGGAAGCTACGAGCAGTACTTC
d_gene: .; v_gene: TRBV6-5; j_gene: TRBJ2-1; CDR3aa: CASRRNTVDEQFF; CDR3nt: TGTGCCAGCAGACGCAATACGGTCGATGAGCAGTTCTTC
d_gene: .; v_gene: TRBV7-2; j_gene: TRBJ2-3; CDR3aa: CASSTRTDTQYF; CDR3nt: TGTGCCAGCAGTACCCGGACAGATACGCAGTATTTT
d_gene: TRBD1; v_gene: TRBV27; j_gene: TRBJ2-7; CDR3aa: CASSPGQGQREQYF; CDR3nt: TGTGCCAGCAGCCCTGGACAGGGTCAACGCGAGCAGTACTTC
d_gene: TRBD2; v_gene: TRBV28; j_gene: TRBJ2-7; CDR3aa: CATRSGKPYEQYF; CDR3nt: TGTGCCACAAGGAGCGGGAAACCCTACGAGCAGTACTTC
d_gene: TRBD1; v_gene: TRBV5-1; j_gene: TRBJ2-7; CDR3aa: CASSLGQAFPPTYEEQYF; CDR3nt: TGCGCCAGCAGCCTGGGACAGGCCTTTCCTCCTACCTACGAAGAGCAGTACTTC
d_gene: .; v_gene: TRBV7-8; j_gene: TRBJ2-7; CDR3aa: CASSRQGGSSYEQYF; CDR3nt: TGTGCCAGCAGCCGTCAGGGAGGCTCCTCCTACGAGCAGTACTTC
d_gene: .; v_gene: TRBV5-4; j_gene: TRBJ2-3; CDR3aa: CASSLGDSTDTQYF; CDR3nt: TGTGCCAGCAGCTTGGGTGACTCCACAGATACGCAGTATTTT
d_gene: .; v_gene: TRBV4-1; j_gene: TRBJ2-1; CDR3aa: CASSQSAGQYYNEQFF; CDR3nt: TGCGCCAGCAGCCAAAGCGCGGGACAGTATTACAATGAGCAGTTCTTC
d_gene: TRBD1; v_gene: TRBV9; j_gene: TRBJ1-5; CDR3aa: CASSVGQGGNQPQHF; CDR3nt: TGTGCCAGCAGCGTAGGACAGGGCGGCAATCAGCCCCAGCATTTT
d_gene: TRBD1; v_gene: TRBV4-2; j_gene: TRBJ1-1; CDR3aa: CASSHFTGDTEAFF; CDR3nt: TGTGCCAGCAGCCACTTTACAGGGGACACTGAAGCTTTCTTT
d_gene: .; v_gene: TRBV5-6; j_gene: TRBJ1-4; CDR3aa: CASSGIGREKLFF; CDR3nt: TGTGCCAGCAGCGGAATAGGCAGGGAAAAACTGTTTTTT
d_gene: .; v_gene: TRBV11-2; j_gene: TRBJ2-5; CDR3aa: CASSLGPDKQETQYF; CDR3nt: TGTGCCAGCAGCTTAGGTCCCGACAAGCAAGAGACCCAGTACTTC
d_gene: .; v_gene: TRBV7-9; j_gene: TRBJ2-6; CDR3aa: CASSLVGAAGANVLTF; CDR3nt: TGTGCCAGCAGCTTAGTGGGGGCAGCCGGGGCCAACGTCCTGACTTTC
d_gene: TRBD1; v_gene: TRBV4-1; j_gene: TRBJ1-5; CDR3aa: CASSSQGDQPQHF; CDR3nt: TGCGCCAGCAGCTCTCAGGGGGATCAGCCCCAGCATTTT
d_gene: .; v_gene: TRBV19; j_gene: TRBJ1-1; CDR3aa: CASSIYREGTEAFF; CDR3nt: TGTGCCAGTAGTATATACAGGGAGGGGACTGAAGCTTTCTTT
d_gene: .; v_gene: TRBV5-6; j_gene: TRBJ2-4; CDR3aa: CASSLLVRAKNIQYF; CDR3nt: TGTGCCAGCAGCTTGCTGGTGAGAGCCAAAAACATTCAGTACTTC
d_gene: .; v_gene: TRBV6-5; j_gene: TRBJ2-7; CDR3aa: CASSYSRGTEQYF; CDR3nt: TGTGCCAGCAGTTACTCACGGGGAACCGAGCAGTACTTC
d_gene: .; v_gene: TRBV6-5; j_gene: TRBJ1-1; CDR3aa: CASSPRGEAEAFF; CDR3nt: TGTGCCAGCAGCCCGCGGGGGGAGGCTGAAGCTTTCTTT
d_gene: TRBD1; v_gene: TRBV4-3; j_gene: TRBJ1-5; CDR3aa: CASSQDLGTGAAYSNQPQHF; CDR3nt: TGCGCCAGCAGCCAAGATCTTGGGACAGGGGCCGCCTATAGCAATCAGCCCCAGCATTTT
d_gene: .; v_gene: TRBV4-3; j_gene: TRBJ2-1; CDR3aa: CASSQLAEGDNEQFF; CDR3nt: TGCGCCAGCAGCCAACTGGCCGAGGGGGACAATGAGCAGTTCTTC
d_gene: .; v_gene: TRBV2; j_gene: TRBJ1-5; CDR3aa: CASRDINQPQHF; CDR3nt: TGTGCCAGCAGGGACATCAATCAGCCCCAGCATTTT
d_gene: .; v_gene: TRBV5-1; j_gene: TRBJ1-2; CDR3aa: CASSPQGGVEANYGYTF; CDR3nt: TGCGCCAGCAGCCCGCAGGGAGGGGTTGAAGCTAACTATGGCTACACCTTC
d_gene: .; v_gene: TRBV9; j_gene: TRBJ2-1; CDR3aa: CASSAGAVTYNEQFF; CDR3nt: TGTGCCAGCAGCGCTGGGGCTGTCACCTACAATGAGCAGTTCTTC
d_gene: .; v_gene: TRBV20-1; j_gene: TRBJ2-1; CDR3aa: CSARGSYEQFF; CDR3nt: TGCAGTGCTAGAGGGAGCTATGAGCAGTTCTTC
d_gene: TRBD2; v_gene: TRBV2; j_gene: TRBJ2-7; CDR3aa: CARQLAGGSYEQYF; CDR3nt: TGTGCCAGGCAGCTAGCGGGAGGATCCTACGAGCAGTACTTC
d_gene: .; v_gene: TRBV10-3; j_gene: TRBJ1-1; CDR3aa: CAISQGSPEAFF; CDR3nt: TGTGCCATTAGTCAGGGATCCCCTGAAGCTTTCTTT
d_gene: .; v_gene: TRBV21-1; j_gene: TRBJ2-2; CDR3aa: CASSRANTGELFF; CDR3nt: TGTGCCAGCAGCAGGGCCAACACCGGGGAGCTGTTTTTT